This TCR beta chain was documented in a study of blood T cell repertoires in COVID-19. Looking at the study overall: Samples representing acute and convalescent COVID-19 were sourced from the United States, Italy and Spain. The analysed material was cDNA or gDNA that came from T cells, B-cell-depleted T cells, or PBMCs.

To note about this clone: The same CDR3 arises from other DNA sequences in this sample as well.

In the original processing: Amplification with reference gene primers provided the estimates of nucleated cell counts. Only in-frame clones appear in the TCRdb table, and some are missing; sequencing was by immunoSEQ multiplex PCR. For V, J and clone size, that table is used; D and trimming come from the DNA. The table records under 150,000 clones, about nine tenths of them present only once. CDR3 length equals 13 residues. The germline V gene has CDR1 KGHSH and CDR2 LQKENI. V was clipped by 4 bases and J by 3 bases, with 9 bases between them. The sample comprised peripheral blood. This TCR was recovered from a human donor with active COVID-19. The donor label of this sample is uncertain. The gene calls are TRBV18 and TRBJ2-5; weak D call: TRBD1 (6 bases). DNA of the CDR3: TGTGCCAGCTCACTTGGACAGAAAGAGACCCAGTACTTC. Translated, it gives CASSLGQKETQYF.